The T cell receptor beta chain under discussion was sequenced for a study of ipilimumab plus nivolumab after autologous stem cell transplantation listed by TCRdb under 2021. About the study as a whole: Trial patients received a median of 5 ipilimumab doses and 8 nivolumab doses. Around 35 patients made up the trial's intent-to-treat population. Primary refractory and relapsed disease were included in the DLBCL cohort, with 18-month progression-free survival of 85.7% and 28.6%, respectively. Patients undergoing autologous transplant for high-risk diffuse large B cell lymphoma, mature T cell lymphoma, or multiple myeloma were enrolled in the trial. Points the paper makes about the study in general: The authors concluded that combined checkpoint inhibition appeared tolerable when used as consolidation after transplant. The authors stated that profiles of the T cell receptor repertoire, regulatory T cell phenotype and gut microbiota provided a biologic rationale for studying this approach further.

The CDR3 has 14 amino acids, counting the end cysteine and phenylalanine. The DNA shown is the 42-base CDR3, in frame from base 1. CDR1 SNHLY and CDR2 FYNNEI were looked up in the germline V gene. Starting 14 to 28 days after the autologous transplant, patients began checkpoint therapy, which included ipilimumab at 1 mg/kg intravenously on day 1 of selected weeks. Nivolumab was given at 3 mg/kg intravenously on day 1 of weeks 1, 4, 7, 10, and every two weeks through week 26. This Phase Ib clinical trial tested ipilimumab plus nivolumab, a combined checkpoint inhibition, as consolidation after autologous stem cell transplantation. Remarks on this clone: Its cognate antigen has yet to be identified. No much larger clone is present one base from it, and per-base qualities are unavailable.

The method was the immunoSEQ multiplex PCR assay. Entries here come from immuneACCESS through TCRdb and include only in-frame sequences with V and J called. Some clones fail to appear in such tables; in the studies checked, an unresolved V gene covers under half of the shortfall, and the cause of the remainder is unknown. This sample gives about 20,000 clones in total; approximately 73% of them show up just once. The ten largest clones take up about 23% of the sample. The clonotype originates from a male donor with diffuse large B-cell lymphoma. Sample: PBMCs, taken in a trial of ipilimumab plus nivolumab as post-transplant consolidation. Here the chain combines TRBV2 and TRBJ2-5; a tentative D match to TRBD2 spans 6 bases. The J call may be wrong; the DNA end is better matched by TRBJ2-7. The CDR3 sequence is CASSVESGPYEQYF. DNA sequence: TGTGCCAGCAGTGTGGAGAGCGGGCCCTACGAGCAGTACTTC.